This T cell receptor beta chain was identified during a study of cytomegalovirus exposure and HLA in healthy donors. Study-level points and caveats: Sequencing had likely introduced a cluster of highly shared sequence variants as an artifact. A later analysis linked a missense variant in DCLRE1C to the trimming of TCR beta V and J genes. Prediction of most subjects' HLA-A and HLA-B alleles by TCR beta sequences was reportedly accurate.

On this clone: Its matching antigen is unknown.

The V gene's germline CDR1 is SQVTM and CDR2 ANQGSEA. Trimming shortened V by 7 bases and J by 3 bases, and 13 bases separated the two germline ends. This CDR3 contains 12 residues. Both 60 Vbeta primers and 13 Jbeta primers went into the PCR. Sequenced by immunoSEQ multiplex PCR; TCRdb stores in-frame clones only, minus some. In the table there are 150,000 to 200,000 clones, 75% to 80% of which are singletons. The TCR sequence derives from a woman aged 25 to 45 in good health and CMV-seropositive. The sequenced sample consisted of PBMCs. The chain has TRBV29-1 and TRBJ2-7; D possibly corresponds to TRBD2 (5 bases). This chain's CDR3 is CSAGPGGYEQYF. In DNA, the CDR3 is TGCAGCGCCGGACCTGGAGGCTACGAGCAGTACTTC.